These 7 T cell receptor beta chains came from one sample sequenced in a study of human T cells and chemical hapten exposure (dated by TCRdb to the early 2020s). The meaning of the sample's time point label: patch test 1, 2 weeks after DPC sensitization. The treatment or condition label, read with the paper, signifies: therapeutic diphenylcyclopropenone sensitization with weekly scalp DPC. The library was obtained by RACE. For sequencing, a NextSeq 500 was employed. Using fastp at Q25 and MiXCR, TCRdb reprocessed the public reads and kept productive beta chains. Entries are consolidated by CDR3 protein sequence, retaining the most common genes and DNA. The sample contains 150,000 to 200,000 distinct CDR3 sequences, roughly 15% of them found a single time. The top ten constitute less than 2% of the sample. The starting material was whole blood, obtained in connection with sensitization to the hapten diphenylcyclopropenone (DPC). These receptors were collected from a woman aged 30 to 39 with alopecia areata. Some clones in this sample may be carry-over from other donors' samples.

The chain links TRBV3-1 to TRBJ1-1; no firm D call. The CDR3 length is 12 residues. V shed 0 bases and J shed 5 bases, with 4 bases lying between them. Germline values: CDR1 LGHDT, CDR2 YNNKEL (reference sequence). The DNA of the CDR3 is TGTGCCAGCAGCCAAGAGGGGACTGAAGCTTTCTTT. Protein: CASSQEGTEAFF.

The chain links TRBV3-1 to TRBJ2-2; TRBD2 agrees at 10 bases. The CDR3 is made up of 19 amino acids. V was clipped by 3 bases and J by 3 bases; unmatched bases: 13. Germline CDR1 LGHDT, CDR2 YNNKEL (reference sequence). CDR3 sequence (DNA): TGTGCCAGCAGCCAGCCCGCTGGGCTAGCGGGAGAAGACACCGGGGAGCTGTTTTTT. Amino acid sequence: CASSQPAGLAGEDTGELFF.

This clonotype was found a few times. The chain recombines TRBV6-2 or TRBV6-3 with TRBJ1-5; TRBD1 is a possible D gene (6 bases). The CDR3 consists of 15 residues. V was trimmed by 2 bases and J by 2 bases, leaving 10 bases between them. Germline V CDR1 and CDR2: MNHEY, SVGEGT. CDR3 loop: CASSYPQGGNQPQHF. The CDR3 DNA follows: TGTGCCAGCAGTTACCCACAGGGTGGCAATCAGCCCCAGCATTTT.

The chain recombines TRBV4-3 with TRBJ2-2; 8 bases match TRBD2. The V segment lost 4 bases and the J segment 4 bases; nucleotides outside the gene matches: 11. The CDR3 contains 17 residues. CDR1 LGHNA and CDR2 YSLEER come from the germline V gene. CDR3 loop: CASSRRKPGLGTGELFF. The DNA of the CDR3 is TGCGCCAGCAGCCGGCGGAAACCGGGACTAGGCACCGGGGAGCTGTTTTTT.

In the case of this clonotype: One end of the junction is discordant with germline, which a read error may explain. CDR3 protein: CASSRGTNNGYTF. In DNA form, the CDR3 reads TGTGCCAGCAGCCGGGGGACTAACAATGGCTACACCTTC. The chain carries TRBV12-3 or TRBV12-4 and TRBJ1-2, with D possibly being TRBD1 (5 bases). The CDR3 spans 13 residues.

This rearrangement joins TRBV10-1 to TRBJ2-1, with 9 nucleotides matching TRBD2. This CDR3 has 19 residues. V trimming: 5 bases; J trimming: 0 bases; junction bases outside the gene matches: 14. Germline CDR1 is WNHNN and CDR2 is SYGVQD (reference sequence). CDR3 coding DNA: TGCGCCAGCAGTCCTATAGCGGGGGCCCCCACTCACTCCTACAATGAGCAGTTCTTC. This sequence encodes CASSPIAGAPTHSYNEQFF.

The V gene is TRBV9, the J gene TRBJ1-2, with unresolved D. Trimming took 1 base from V and 1 from J, leaving 11 bases between them. Germline V gene data show CDR1 as SGDLS and CDR2 as YYNGEE. The CDR3 runs 15 residues. CDR3 sequence (DNA): TGTGCCAGCAGCGTATTCTTACGGAGTAACTATGGCTACACCTTC. Its translation: CASSVFLRSNYGYTF.